The subject of this entry is one T cell receptor (beta chain). These data belong to a study of T cell changes during pregnancy in multiple sclerosis. The repertoire was sequenced with immunoSEQ multiplex PCR; TCRdb's copy has only in-frame clones and lacks some. In the table there are 48,000 or so clones, approximately 92% of which are singletons. This CDR3 has 15 amino acids. Germline values: CDR1 ENHRY, CDR2 SYGVKD. Trimming at V came to 0 bases and at J to 4 bases, leaving 3 bases not matched to a gene. Sequencing used CD4+ T cells from peripheral blood mononuclear cells, obtained in the second trimester of pregnancy. The gene calls are TRBV10-3 and TRBJ1-3; 7 bases match TRBD1. This TCR was sampled from a female donor in good health, enrolled as a control in a pregnancy study. The CDR3 coding sequence is TGTGCCATCAGTGAGTCCACAGGGGTAGGAAACACCATATATTTT. Its protein is CAISESTGVGNTIYF.